The 32 T cell receptor beta chains listed next were all sequenced from one sample in a study of T cell responses to AZD1222 COVID-19 vaccine. Sequencing was performed with immunoSEQ multiplex PCR; in TCRdb, only in-frame clones are kept and a portion is missing. The sample carries roughly 200,000 clones, about 94% recorded once. The sequencing used peripheral blood, collected 28 days after the second dose of the MenACWY control vaccine. The receptors shown here come from an adult who received the MenACWY meningococcal vaccine as a control.

This clone appeared a single time. The chain joins TRBV2 to TRBJ1-6; D not certain. CDR1 and CDR2 from the germline V gene are SNHLY and FYNNEI. V was pared by 4 bases and J by 15 bases, with 16 bases between. The CDR3 is 13 amino acids. The CDR3, as DNA: TGTGCCAGCAGTGGCGGCAATTTCTTTTTCCTCCACTTT. Translated: CASSGGNFFFLHF.

The CDR3 bases are TGTGCCAGCACAGCGGCCAGCTCCTATAATTCACCCCTCCACTTT. Translated: CASTAASSYNSPLHF. The chain couples TRBV2 to TRBJ1-6; D gene ambiguous. The V and J ends lost 7 bases and 0 bases respectively, with 10 bases between them. This CDR3 spans 15 amino acids. Germline V gene lookup returns CDR1 SNHLY and CDR2 FYNNEI. Full variable domain (missing parts from reference TRBV2 and TRBJ1-6): EPEVTQTPSHQVTQMGQEVILRCVPISNHLYFYWYRQILGQKVEFLVSFYNNEISEKSEIFDDQFSVERPDGSNFTLKIRSTKLEDSAMYFCASTAASSYNSPLHFGNGTRLTVT.

The chain recombines TRBV7-2 with TRBJ1-2; D remains ambiguous. Germline V CDR1 and CDR2: SGHTA, FQGNSA. The V and J ends lost 1 base and 2 bases respectively, with 14 bases between them. This CDR3 is built from 16 residues. In nucleotides, the CDR3 is TGTGCCAGCAGCTTAGTGGGATGGCATATAAACTATGGCTACACCTTC. Its translation: CASSLVGWHINYGYTF. Based on the CDR3 plus reference TRBV7-2 and TRBJ1-2, the full variable domain is GAGVSQSPSNKVTEKGKDVELRCDPISGHTALYWYRQSLGQGLEFLIYFQGNSAPDKSGLPSDRFSAERTGGSVSTLTIQRTQQEDSAVYLCASSLVGWHINYGYTFGSGTRLTVV.

The V gene is TRBV5-1, the J gene TRBJ2-3; no definite D call. V lost 0 bases and J 4 bases, leaving 9 bases between the germline ends. Germline CDR1 and CDR2: SGHRS and YFSETQ. The CDR3 extends over 14 amino acids. The CDR3 protein is CASSLELKADTQYF. The CDR3 DNA is TGCGCCAGCAGCTTGGAGCTTAAGGCAGATACGCAGTATTTT.

The CDR3 here is CASSQVLAGGILAKNIQYF. CDR3 coding DNA: TGCGCCAGCAGCCAAGTTCTAGCGGGGGGAATACTAGCCAAAAACATTCAGTACTTC. The rearrangement links TRBV4-3 to TRBJ2-4; TRBD2 agrees at 11 bases. The germline gives CDR1 LGHNA, CDR2 YSLEER. CDR3 length: 19 amino acids. Germline trimming cut 1 base from V and 0 bases from J; bases unmatched to any gene: 8.

This chain connects TRBV18 to TRBJ2-1; D is unclear. Germline V gene sequence: CDR1 KGHSH, CDR2 LQKENI. The CDR3 totals 14 residues. V shed 8 bases and J shed 3 bases, with 14 bases lying between them. The CDR3 DNA reads TGTGCCAGCAGGCCGGGTCCCTACTACAATGAGCAGTTCTTC. This codes for CASRPGPYYNEQFF.

This clone came up once. The V and J genes are TRBV6-1 and TRBJ1-4; D not resolved. CDR1 and CDR2 (germline): MNHNS, SASEGT. Trimming removed 3 bases from V and 4 bases from J, with 6 bases in between. The length of the CDR3 is 13 residues. The CDR3 sequence is CASSDTLNEKLFF. CDR3 sequence (DNA): TGTGCCAGCAGTGATACCCTTAATGAAAAACTGTTTTTT.

The chain has TRBV4-1 and TRBJ2-2; no clear D. The length of the CDR3 is 15 residues. Between the trimmed V and J ends, which lost 0 bases and 4 bases, there was a span of 9 bases. Germline V gene data show CDR1 as MGHRA and CDR2 as YSYEKL. The CDR3 region is CASSQETEPTGELFF. The CDR3 DNA sequence: TGCGCCAGCAGCCAAGAAACAGAACCCACCGGGGAGCTGTTTTTT.

This clone was detected only once. The chain employs TRBV11-1 and TRBJ2-3, with TRBD2 matching 8 bases. The germline gives CDR1 SGHAT, CDR2 FQDESV (reference sequence). CDR3 length: 15 residues. The ends lost 1 base at V and 4 bases at J; junction bases unmatched: 4. This CDR3 reads CASSLGTSMADTQYF. The DNA for the CDR3 is TGTGCCAGCAGCTTAGGGACTAGCATGGCAGATACGCAGTATTTT.

Details on this clone: A junction boundary mismatches the germline segment, possibly from a read error. This chain connects TRBV9 to TRBJ2-3; D is ambiguous. The germline CDR1 and CDR2 sequences are SGDLS and YYNGEE. This CDR3 comprises 8 residues. CDR3 sequence: CASSPLHF. CDR3 in DNA: TGTGCCAGCAGCCCCTTGCATTTT.

This chain links TRBV3-1 (or the pseudogene TRBV3-2) with TRBJ2-3; the D is unclear. Deletions cut 3 bases from V and 2 bases from J, with 9 bases between. The CDR3 runs 14 residues. Germline lookup yields CDR1 LGHDT and CDR2 YNNKEL (reference sequence). The CDR3 here is CASSHTQVTDTQYF. CDR3 nucleotides: TGTGCCAGCAGCCATACTCAGGTCACAGATACGCAGTATTTT.

The rearrangement uses TRBV7-9 and TRBJ1-5, with TRBD1 as a possible D gene (6 bases). The CDR3 covers 12 residues. Trimming removed 6 bases from V and 4 bases from J, with 7 bases in between. CDR1 and CDR2 (germline): SEHNR, FQNEAQ (reference sequence). The CDR3 protein is CASSTGNQPQHF. In DNA, the CDR3 is TGTGCCAGCAGTACAGGGAATCAGCCCCAGCATTTT. The full variable domain, in which reference TRBV7-9 and TRBJ1-5 provide the parts outside the CDR3, is DTGVSQNPRHKITKRGQNVTFRCDPISEHNRLYWYRQTLGQGPEFLTYFQNEAQLEKSRLLSDRFSAERPKGSFSTLEIQRTEQGDSAMYLCASSTGNQPQHFGDGTRLSIL.

This clone was observed once. V gene TRBV28 combines with J gene TRBJ2-3, with 10 bases fitting TRBD1. The V gene's germline CDR1 is MDHEN and CDR2 SYDVKM. This CDR3 has 16 residues. Trimming removed 6 bases from V and 1 base from J; junction bases left unmatched: 7. The CDR3: CASSKFGTGGTDTQYF. Written as DNA, the CDR3 is TGTGCCAGCAGCAAATTCGGGACAGGGGGCACAGATACGCAGTATTTT.

A single count supports this clone. The chain carries TRBV7-4 and TRBJ1-5; D perhaps matches TRBD1 (5 bases). CDR1 is SGHVT and CDR2 is SQSDAQ in the germline V gene. The CDR3 extends over 17 amino acids. V was trimmed by 1 base and J by 2 bases, leaving 15 bases between them. The CDR3 region is CASSLECRGSGNQPQHF. In DNA form, the CDR3 reads TGTGCCAGCAGCTTAGAGTGTAGGGGATCGGGCAATCAGCCCCAGCATTTT.

The chain employs TRBV11-2 and TRBJ2-7; 8 bases map to TRBD1. Germline CDR1 is SGHAT and CDR2 is FQNNGV. Trimming cost V 0 bases and J 4 bases; bases outside gene matches: 11. The CDR3 has 17 amino acids. CDR3 coding DNA: TGTGCCAGCAGCTTAGAGGGGACAGGTTTTCTTTGGTACGAGCAGTACTTC. Its translation is CASSLEGTGFLWYEQYF.

This chain joins TRBV4-1 and TRBJ1-2; D perhaps matches TRBD1 (6 bases). This CDR3 is built from 15 residues. Trimming cost V 0 bases and J 8 bases, with 16 bases left between them. Germline V gives CDR1 MGHRA, CDR2 YSYEKL. CDR3 protein: CASSQEQGVYEGYTF. CDR3 in DNA: TGCGCCAGCAGCCAAGAACAGGGAGTGTATGAAGGCTACACCTTC.

V usage is TRBV5-6 and J usage is TRBJ2-7, with a weak D call TRBD2 (5 bases). This CDR3 comprises 14 residues. Trimming pared 6 bases from V and 0 bases from J, leaving 13 bases between. CDR1 is SGHDT and CDR2 is YYEEEE in the germline V gene. CDR3 in DNA: TGTGCCAGCACACGGGGTACCAGCTCCTACGAGCAGTACTTC. Amino acid sequence: CASTRGTSSYEQYF. Using reference TRBV5-6 and TRBJ2-7 for the parts outside the CDR3, the full variable domain is DAGVTQSPTHLIKTRGQQVTLRCSPKSGHDTVSWYQQALGQGPQFIFQYYEEEERQRGNFPDRFSGHQFPNYSSELNVNALLLGDSALYLCASTRGTSSYEQYFGPGTRLTVT.

V usage is TRBV6-5 and J usage is TRBJ2-7; no definite D call. Germline assignment: CDR1 MNHEY and CDR2 SVGAGI. The CDR3 extends over 13 amino acids. Trimming removed 0 bases at V and 5 bases at J, with 8 bases between. CDR3 nucleotides: TGTGCCAGCAGTTACTCGACTGGTCACGAGCAGTACTTC. Its protein product is CASSYSTGHEQYF.

The chain couples TRBV5-1 to TRBJ2-2; perhaps D is TRBD1 or TRBD2 (5 bases each). Germline values: CDR1 SGHRS, CDR2 YFSETQ. V was shortened by 4 bases and J by 6 bases, with 13 bases between the two germline ends. The length of the CDR3 is 14 residues. In nucleotides, the CDR3 is TGCGCCAGCAGCCCGACAATGGGGGCCGGGGAGCTGTTTTTT. Residues: CASSPTMGAGELFF.

The rearrangement joins TRBV19 to TRBJ1-5; possible D gene TRBD1, 6 bases. In germline, CDR1 is LNHDA, CDR2 SQIVND (reference sequence). CDR3 length equals 12 residues. Trimming removed 10 bases from V and 5 bases from J, with 12 bases in between. The CDR3 DNA reads TGTGCCACCCGGGACATTGATCAGCCCCAGCATTTT. The encoded protein is CATRDIDQPQHF.

The gene calls are TRBV28 and TRBJ2-7; a possible D gene is TRBD1 (5 bases). V was cut by 3 bases and J by 9 bases, with 15 bases left in between. The length of the CDR3 is 13 residues. Germline V CDR1 and CDR2: MDHEN, SYDVKM. CDR3 sequence: CASSFLGRIGQYF. CDR3 DNA sequence: TGTGCCAGCAGTTTCTTGGGGCGTATCGGGCAGTACTTC.

Here the CDR3 DNA reads TGTGCCAGCAGTTTATTAGGTTCGCTACCCGAGCAGTACTTC. It codes for CASSLLGSLPEQYF. This chain links TRBV28 with TRBJ2-7; D gene ambiguous. The V gene lost 1 base and the J gene lost 6 bases, with 13 bases spanning the gap. This CDR3 contains 14 residues. Germline loops: CDR1 MDHEN, CDR2 SYDVKM.

The chain carries TRBV9 and TRBJ2-7; 8 nucleotides agree with TRBD1. Trimming removed 4 bases from V and 5 bases from J; junction bases left unmatched: 2. The CDR3 has 12 residues. Germline CDR1 SGDLS, CDR2 YYNGEE. This CDR3 is CASSPTGDEQYF. CDR3 DNA sequence: TGTGCCAGCAGCCCGACAGGGGACGAGCAGTACTTC. The full variable domain, with the rest looked up from reference TRBV9 and TRBJ2-7, is DSGVTQTPKHLITATGQRVTLRCSPRSGDLSVYWYQQSLDQGLQFLIQYYNGEERAKGNILERFSAQQFPDLHSELNLSSLELGDSALYFCASSPTGDEQYFGPGTRLTVT.

The rearrangement joins TRBV6-5 to TRBJ2-7; 8 nucleotides align to TRBD2. The CDR3 extends over 15 amino acids. CDR1 MNHEY and CDR2 SVGAGI come from the germline V gene. V shed 7 bases, J shed 3 bases, and the junction held 11 bases outside the gene matches. The CDR3 sequence is CASTPGGTRVYEQYF. For the CDR3, the DNA is TGTGCCAGCACCCCGGGGGGGACTAGAGTCTACGAGCAGTACTTC.

The J gene is TRBJ1-6, the V gene TRBV19; TRBD1 matches 7 bases. The ends lost 4 bases at V and 7 bases at J; junction bases unmatched: 4. The CDR3 is made up of 14 amino acids. Germline CDR1 reads LNHDA; CDR2 reads SQIVND (reference sequence). The CDR3 region is CASSTGQPNSPLHF. CDR3 nucleotides: TGTGCCAGTAGTACGGGACAGCCCAATTCACCCCTCCACTTT.

This clone was observed a few times. This rearrangement joins TRBV6-5 to TRBJ2-5, with a possible D match to TRBD1 (6 bases). V lost 6 bases and J 5 bases, leaving 13 bases between the germline ends. Germline V gene data show CDR1 as MNHEY and CDR2 as SVGAGI. This CDR3 region has 13 residues. CDR3 sequence: CASRPRGVETQYF. The DNA of the CDR3 is TGTGCCAGCAGGCCCAGGGGAGTGGAGACCCAGTACTTC.

The CDR3 is CASSEIGAVWNTEAFF. As DNA, the CDR3 is TGTGCCAGCAGTGAAATAGGGGCCGTATGGAACACTGAAGCTTTCTTT. The chain uses TRBV6-1 and TRBJ1-1, with D possibly TRBD1 on 5 matching bases. V lost 2 bases and J 1 base, leaving 14 bases between the germline ends. This CDR3 spans 16 amino acids. Germline V lookup: CDR1 MNHNS, CDR2 SASEGT.

The chain has TRBV7-2 and TRBJ1-5, with TRBD1 matching over 7 bases. The CDR3 runs 15 residues. V dropped 3 bases and J dropped 7; count of bases not matched to a gene: 9. Germline V CDR1 and CDR2: SGHTA, FQGNSA. CDR3 in amino acids: CASSLGLQGLQPQHF. The CDR3 DNA reads TGTGCCAGCAGCTTGGGCTTACAGGGGTTGCAGCCCCAGCATTTT.

This clone occurred a few times. The chain uses TRBV6-5 and TRBJ1-2; 8 bases agree with TRBD1. Germline V lookup: CDR1 MNHEY, CDR2 SVGAGI. The CDR3 has 14 residues. V trimming: 2 bases; J trimming: 2 bases; junction bases outside the gene matches: 1. Here the CDR3 reads CASSYRTGNYGYTF. The CDR3 DNA is TGTGCCAGCAGTTACCGGACAGGGAACTATGGCTACACCTTC.

The V gene is TRBV3-1 (or the pseudogene TRBV3-2), the J gene TRBJ2-5, with 8 nucleotides matching TRBD2. V shed 6 bases, J shed 4 bases, and the junction held 7 bases outside the gene matches. This CDR3 has 14 amino acids. From germline, CDR1 is LGHDT and CDR2 YNNKEL (reference sequence). CDR3 sequence reads: CASSSRGGRETQYF. For the CDR3, the DNA is TGTGCCAGCAGTTCTCGCGGGGGGAGAGAGACCCAGTACTTC.

DNA of the CDR3: TGTGCCAGTAGGGGAGGACAGCAACACTATGGCTACACCTTC. Its translation is CASRGGQQHYGYTF. The rearrangement uses TRBV19 and TRBJ1-2; possibly TRBD1 for D (6 bases). This CDR3 has 14 amino acids. Trimming took off 6 bases at V and 3 bases at J, with 14 bases between the two ends. Germline CDR1 LNHDA, CDR2 SQIVND (reference sequence).

V gene TRBV5-5 combines with J gene TRBJ2-3, with a possible D match to TRBD1 (5 bases). The CDR3 extends over 16 amino acids. Germline lookup yields CDR1 SGHKS and CDR2 YYEKEE (reference sequence). The V end was cut by 4 bases, the J end by 0 bases, with 15 bases between. The CDR3 coding sequence is TGTGCCAGCAGCGACACGACAGAGCCTAGCACAGATACGCAGTATTTT. Protein product: CASSDTTEPSTDTQYF.